These 21 T cell receptor beta chains came from one sample sequenced in a study of regulatory T cells in long-lasting Graves disease. Assembly of TCR beta libraries relied on iRepertoire HTBI primers together with Arm-PCR of CDR3 regions. TCRdb re-analysed the multiplex PCR reads in MiXCR, keeping a single row per CDR3 protein. The sample records roughly 400,000 distinct CDR3 sequences, approximately 22% being singletons. Time point noted: persistent/refractory GD, antithyroid drugs over 5 years with positive TRAb. RNA isolated from PBMCs was used to make the TCR library. Sequencing used peripheral blood mononuclear cells (PBMCs), obtained when the disease was refractory, from a patient treated with antithyroid drugs. These TCRs come from a female donor with Graves disease.

In this sample, this clonotype turned up a few times. The CDR3, as DNA: TGCGCCAGCAGCTTGGCCCAGCCTGGCCCCAACACCGGGGAGCTGTTTTTT. Translated: CASSLAQPGPNTGELFF. V usage is TRBV5-1 and J usage is TRBJ2-2; D is ambiguous. The CDR3 has 17 amino acids. Germline loops: CDR1 SGHRS, CDR2 YFSETQ. Trimming left V 0 bases short and J 2 bases short, with 14 bases between. The variable domain in full, completed from reference TRBV5-1 and TRBJ2-2, reads KAGVTQTPRYLIKTRGQQVTLSCSPISGHRSVSWYQQTPGQGLQFLFEYFSETQRNKGNFPGRFSGRQFSNSRSEMNVSTLELGDSALYLCASSLAQPGPNTGELFFGEGSRLTVL.

The gene calls are TRBV6-4 and TRBJ2-2, with D perhaps TRBD1 (6 bases). The CDR3 runs 13 residues. CDR1 and CDR2 from the germline V gene are MRHNA and SNTAGT. Deletions cut 5 bases from V and 9 bases from J, with 13 bases between. CDR3 loop: CASSYTGSRELFF. Here the CDR3 DNA reads TGTGCCAGCAGTTACACAGGGAGTCGGGAGCTGTTTTTT.

This clonotype was recorded at least ten times. The rearrangement joins TRBV12-3 or TRBV12-4 to TRBJ2-7; the D is unclear. This CDR3 is built from 13 residues. Trimming pared 3 bases from V and 6 bases from J, leaving 12 bases between. CDR3 sequence reads: CASSFLLRREQYF. The CDR3 DNA sequence: TGTGCCAGCAGTTTCCTCCTACGGCGCGAGCAGTACTTC.

J is TRBJ1-5 and V is TRBV5-5; 7 nucleotides agree with TRBD1. V lost 5 bases to trimming and J lost 5 bases; unmatched junction nucleotides: 7. Germline CDR1 is SGHKS and CDR2 is YYEKEE (reference sequence). The CDR3 covers 14 residues. The CDR3 spells CASSKQGRDQPQHF. The CDR3 DNA follows: TGTGCCAGCAGTAAACAGGGGAGGGATCAGCCCCAGCATTTT.

This clonotype was counted many times. V is TRBV2 and J is TRBJ2-7; D unresolved. This CDR3 region has 11 residues. Germline V gene data show CDR1 as SNHLY and CDR2 as FYNNEI. Trimming took off 7 bases at V and 3 bases at J, with 7 bases between the two ends. CDR3 sequence reads: CASTDYYEQYF. CDR3 nucleotide sequence: TGTGCCAGCACGGATTACTACGAGCAGTACTTC.

This clonotype has a count of ten or more. The chain couples TRBV20-1 to TRBJ1-1; D not certain. Looked up from germline, CDR1 is DFQATT and CDR2 is SNEGSKA (reference sequence). V lost 3 bases to trimming and J lost 1 base, with 6 bases between them. This CDR3 region has 12 residues. CDR3 residues: CSARFSNTEAFF. The CDR3 coding sequence is TGCAGTGCTAGGTTCTCGAACACTGAAGCTTTCTTT.

The chain combines TRBV6-1 with TRBJ2-5; 8 bases map to TRBD1. TRBJ2-7 matches the DNA end more closely, so the J call is doubtful. This CDR3 has 16 amino acids. Germline CDR1 reads MNHNS; CDR2 reads SASEGT. The CDR3 spells CASNPTRGQDYYEQYF. Written as DNA, the CDR3 is TGTGCCAGCAATCCGACCCGGGGACAGGATTACTACGAGCAGTACTTC.

Note on this clonotype: The CDR3 does not close with the conserved phenylalanine or tryptophan, likely indicating a read error. It is unclear where the CDR3 begins or ends on the DNA, so no DNA is shown, and the CDR3 is as TCRdb lists it. The gene calls are TRBV27 and TRBJ2-7; TRBD1, as called in the table, went unchecked against the DNA. The CDR3 comprises 13 residues, both ends counted. Per germline, CDR1 MNHEY and CDR2 SMNVEV (reference sequence). This CDR3 is CASSSRTRDTASG.

This clonotype was recorded many times. V usage is TRBV6-5 and J usage is TRBJ2-5; no definite D call. CDR1 and CDR2 from the germline V gene are MNHEY and SVGAGI. The CDR3 spans 13 residues. V lost 0 bases to trimming and J lost 5 bases, with 7 bases between them. The CDR3: CASSYSARETQYF. The CDR3 bases are TGTGCCAGCAGTTACTCGGCTCGGGAGACCCAGTACTTC.

This clonotype has a count of ten or more. CDR3 nucleotide sequence: TGTGCCAGCAGTACCCGCGGGGGGCGCACCGGGGAGCTGTTTTTT. It codes for CASSTRGGRTGELFF. The V and J genes are TRBV12-3 or TRBV12-4 and TRBJ2-2; 8 bases match TRBD2. V was pared by 5 bases and J by 4 bases, with 6 bases of the junction left unmatched. This CDR3 has 15 amino acids.

This clonotype showed up just a few times. This sequence joins TRBV5-1 and TRBJ1-3; possible D gene TRBD1, 5 bases. The germline gives CDR1 SGHRS, CDR2 YFSETQ. The length of the CDR3 is 15 residues. V was shortened by 5 bases and J by 0 bases, with 12 bases between the two germline ends. The CDR3 nucleotides are TGCGCCAGCAGTTGGGACGGAGACTCTGGAAACACCATATATTTT. Translation: CASSWDGDSGNTIYF.

The chain recombines TRBV6-1 with TRBJ1-4, with D possibly matching TRBD1 (5 bases). The CDR3 is 14 residues long. Germline CDR1 MNHNS, CDR2 SASEGT. V lost 6 bases and J lost 8, with 16 bases in between. In DNA form, the CDR3 reads TGTGCCAGCAGGGCCGGGCAGGGCGACGAAAAACTGTTTTTT. Translation gives CASRAGQGDEKLFF.

This clonotype showed up just a few times. The chain is built from TRBV5-6 and TRBJ1-4; TRBD1 matches 9 bases. Germline assignment: CDR1 SGHDT and CDR2 YYEEEE. The V and J ends lost 4 bases and 0 bases, in that order; junction bases with no gene match: 4. CDR3 length: 16 residues. CDR3 sequence reads: CASSPGQGTTNEKLFF. CDR3 in DNA: TGTGCCAGCAGCCCGGGACAGGGAACAACTAATGAAAAACTGTTTTTT.

The chain recombines TRBV18 with TRBJ2-1; 10 nucleotides agree with TRBD2. The CDR3 runs 15 residues. V shed 3 bases and J 4 bases; nucleotides not matched to a gene: 3. Germline V CDR1 and CDR2: KGHSH, LQKENI. CDR3 in DNA: TGTGCCAGCTCACCCCGGACTAGCGGATACAATGAGCAGTTCTTC. Its protein product is CASSPRTSGYNEQFF.

This rearrangement joins TRBV27 to TRBJ1-6, with a tentative D call TRBD1 (6 bases). CDR3 size: 14 residues. V was trimmed by 5 bases and J by 5 bases, leaving 10 bases between them. The germline V gene encodes CDR1 MNHEY and CDR2 SMNVEV (reference sequence). CDR3 loop: CASSIQGNNSPLHF. DNA of the CDR3: TGTGCCAGCAGTATCCAGGGGAATAATTCACCCCTCCACTTT.

The V call is TRBV10-3, the J call TRBJ2-5; 7 bases align to TRBD2. CDR3 length: 16 amino acids. CDR1 is ENHRY and CDR2 is SYGVKD in the germline V gene. The V segment lost 2 bases and the J segment 5 bases; nucleotides outside the gene matches: 11. The CDR3 DNA sequence: TGTGCCATCAGTGAGATAGCGGGTTCCATGGCGGAGACCCAGTACTTC. Translated, it gives CAISEIAGSMAETQYF.

Many counts were recorded for this clonotype. The CDR3 loop is CASSPSTEEYYEQYF. The CDR3 region has the DNA TGTGCCAGCAGCCCCTCCACCGAGGAGTACTACGAGCAGTACTTC. The chain joins TRBV7-9 to TRBJ2-7; D gene uncertain. The CDR3 has 15 amino acids. Germline V lookup: CDR1 SEHNR, CDR2 FQNEAQ (reference sequence). Between the trimmed V and J ends, which lost 5 bases and 3 bases, there was a span of 17 bases.

This clonotype was recorded a few times. This chain links TRBV3-1 with TRBJ2-7; D is unclear. Germline lookup yields CDR1 LGHDT and CDR2 YNNKEL (reference sequence). This CDR3 comprises 12 residues. V gave up 1 base and J gave up 3 bases, with 4 bases separating them. The CDR3 region is CASSQVRYEQYF. The DNA for the CDR3 is TGTGCCAGCAGCCAAGTGCGCTACGAGCAGTACTTC.

This clonotype showed up just a few times. The rearrangement uses TRBV5-8 and TRBJ1-1; D ambiguous. Germline V lookup: CDR1 SGHTS, CDR2 YDEGEE. There are 15 residues in the CDR3. V lost 4 bases to trimming and J lost 4 bases, with 17 bases between them. The DNA for the CDR3 is TGTGCCAGCAGCAGAACTACAGTGCCCAGCACTGAAGCTTTCTTT. It specifies CASSRTTVPSTEAFF.

In its sample, this clonotype was seen a few times. The CDR3 reads CAISEQGIDTEAFF. The CDR3 DNA follows: TGTGCCATCAGTGAGCAGGGGATTGATACTGAAGCTTTCTTT. This chain connects TRBV10-3 to TRBJ1-1; a possible D gene is TRBD1 (6 bases). Trimming removed 2 bases at V and 5 bases at J, with 12 bases between. This CDR3 is built from 14 residues. CDR1 ENHRY and CDR2 SYGVKD come from the germline V gene.

This clonotype has ten or more counts. J is TRBJ2-5 and V is TRBV2; D tentatively reads TRBD1 or TRBD2 (5 bases each). CDR1 SNHLY and CDR2 FYNNEI come from the germline V gene. The CDR3 has 14 residues. Trimming left V 9 bases short and J 2 bases short, with 16 bases between. The CDR3 protein is CASKPGPTQETQYF. The CDR3 DNA follows: TGTGCCAGTAAACCGGGACCGACACAAGAGACCCAGTACTTC.